This TCR beta chain was recovered during a study of early T cells in non-severe SARS-CoV-2 infection. Findings and caveats of the study: A preference for anti-spike CD8 responses marked VDJdb matching, which missed private and CD4 specificities.

Individual cDNA molecules were tagged with unique molecular identifiers. A single record per CDR3 protein comes from TCRdb applying MiXCR to the 5' RACE reads. The table records some 110,000 distinct CDR3 sequences, under 15% of them present only once. The CDR3 extends over 15 amino acids. The germline gives CDR1 ENHRY, CDR2 SYGVKD. Trimming took 7 bases from V and 6 from J, leaving 21 bases between them. This clonotype came up a few times. Its antigen is not known. The gene calls are TRBV10-3 and TRBJ1-1, with D unclear. The specimen sequenced was whole blood. The clonotype was recovered from an adult who was a healthcare worker with PCR-confirmed SARS-CoV-2 infection or an uninfected control (not recorded which). CDR3 in DNA: TGTGCCATCAAGGACCAAGCCTCCGGACGGTCTGAAGCTTTCTTT. Translating gives CAIKDQASGRSEAFF.